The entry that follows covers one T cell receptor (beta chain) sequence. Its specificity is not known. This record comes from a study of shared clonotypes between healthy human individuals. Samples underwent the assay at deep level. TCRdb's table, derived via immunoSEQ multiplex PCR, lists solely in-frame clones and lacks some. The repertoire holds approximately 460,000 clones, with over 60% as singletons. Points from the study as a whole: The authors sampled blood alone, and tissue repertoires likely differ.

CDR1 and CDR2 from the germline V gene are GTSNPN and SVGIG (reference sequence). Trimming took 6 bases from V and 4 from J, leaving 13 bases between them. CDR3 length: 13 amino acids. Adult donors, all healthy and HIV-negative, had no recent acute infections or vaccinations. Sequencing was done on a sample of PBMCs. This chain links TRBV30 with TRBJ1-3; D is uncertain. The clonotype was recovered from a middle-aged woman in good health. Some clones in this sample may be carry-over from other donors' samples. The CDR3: CACNPGGGNTIYF. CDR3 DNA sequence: TGTGCCTGCAACCCGGGAGGGGGAAACACCATATATTTT.